These 20 T cell receptor beta chains share one sample of origin, sequenced in a study of early T cells in non-severe SARS-CoV-2 infection. TCRdb re-called the 5' RACE reads with MiXCR, one entry per CDR3 protein. The table shows 70,000 to 85,000 distinct CDR3 sequences, with around 12% occurring only once. The material was whole blood, obtained at baseline. These receptor sequences come from an adult who was a healthcare worker with PCR-confirmed SARS-CoV-2 infection or an uninfected control (not recorded which). The donor label of this sample is uncertain.

This clonotype occurred a few times. This chain joins TRBV12-3 or TRBV12-4 and TRBJ2-3; D gene uncertain. The CDR3 loop spans 13 amino acids. Trimming left V 6 bases short and J 6 bases short, with 13 bases between. The CDR3 reads CASSLPGYDTQYF. The CDR3 DNA is TGTGCCAGCAGCCTGCCAGGTTACGATACGCAGTATTTT.

The chain employs TRBV30 and TRBJ2-5, with D unclear. Germline V gene sequence: CDR1 GTSNPN, CDR2 SVGIG (reference sequence). The V gene lost 0 bases and the J gene lost 8 bases, with 10 bases spanning the gap. This CDR3 comprises 12 residues. The CDR3 DNA reads as TGTGCCTGGAGTGTCGGCGCCATTACCCAGTACTTC. It yields the protein CAWSVGAITQYF.

The chain combines TRBV5-4 with TRBJ2-7; D may be TRBD2 (5 bases). CDR3 length: 15 amino acids. Germline V gives CDR1 SGHNT, CDR2 YYREEE (reference sequence). Trimming left V 0 bases short and J 9 bases short, with 19 bases between. The DNA for the CDR3 is TGTGCCAGCAGCTTGGAAGCTAGCCCGATGGCGCGGCAGTACTTC. It is translated as CASSLEASPMARQYF.

There are a few counts of this clonotype. The chain is built from TRBV4-2 and TRBJ1-1; D is unresolved. CDR1 is LGHNA and CDR2 is YNFKEQ in the germline V gene. The ends were cut back, 0 bases at V and 0 bases at J, with 8 bases in the middle. CDR3 length: 15 residues. The CDR3 DNA follows: TGTGCCAGCAGCCAAGACGTGGGGATGAACACTGAAGCTTTCTTT. It codes for CASSQDVGMNTEAFF.

This clonotype showed up many times. The chain joins TRBV20-1 to TRBJ2-1; D not resolved. The CDR3 contains 14 residues. Germline-derived CDR1 and CDR2 are DFQATT and SNEGSKA (reference sequence). The V gene lost 7 bases and the J gene lost 3 bases, with 16 bases spanning the gap. DNA for the CDR3: TGCAGTGTCCCATTACCGTGGGGCTACAATGAGCAGTTCTTC. Translated, it gives CSVPLPWGYNEQFF.

CDR3 bases: TGCAGCACTGACAGGCTCGGAGTTGGGACTGAAAAACTGTTTTTT. It encodes CSTDRLGVGTEKLFF. The chain is built from TRBV29-1 and TRBJ1-4; D may be TRBD1 (6 bases). Germline V gene lookup returns CDR1 SQVTM and CDR2 ANQGSEA. CDR3 length equals 15 residues. Trimming removed 8 bases from V and 7 bases from J, with 23 bases in between.

This rearrangement joins TRBV7-9 to TRBJ1-3; a possible D gene is TRBD1 (5 bases). The germline V gene has CDR1 SEHNR and CDR2 FQNEAQ (reference sequence). V lost 1 base and J 8 bases, leaving 15 bases between the germline ends. This CDR3 has 15 residues. This CDR3 is CASSLGIGTGHTIYF. The CDR3 nucleotides read TGTGCCAGCAGCTTAGGCATCGGGACGGGGCACACCATATATTTT.

The chain is built from TRBV3-1 and TRBJ2-7; 10 positions match TRBD2. The CDR3 extends over 18 amino acids. V gave up 0 bases and J gave up 5 bases; unmatched junction bases: 13. Germline V gene lookup returns CDR1 LGHDT and CDR2 YNNKEL (reference sequence). CDR3 in DNA: TGTGCCAGCAGCCAAGAAATCCAGCGGGAGGGCCATTATAACGAGCAGTACTTC. Translating gives CASSQEIQREGHYNEQYF.

This clonotype was seen more than once but under ten times. The chain recombines TRBV27 with TRBJ1-2; TRBD1 matches 9 bases. The CDR3 length is 14 residues. J gave up 7 bases and V 5 bases, and 8 bases lay outside the gene matches. The germline V gene has CDR1 MNHEY and CDR2 SMNVEV (reference sequence). CDR3 in DNA: TGTGCCAGCAGTCGGGGACAGGGTCTGTTTGGCTACACCTTC. Protein: CASSRGQGLFGYTF.

The rearrangement joins TRBV11-2 to TRBJ2-6; D remains ambiguous. Germline-derived CDR1 and CDR2 are SGHAT and FQNNGV. V lost 5 bases and J 9 bases, leaving 14 bases between the germline ends. The CDR3 covers 14 residues. In nucleotides, the CDR3 is TGTGCCAGCAGCCCCTCCCCGGCGTTCAACGTCCTGACTTTC. This encodes CASSPSPAFNVLTF.

The chain couples TRBV6-5 to TRBJ1-3; 11 nucleotides match TRBD1. The V gene end was trimmed by 5 bases and the J gene end by 4 bases; junction bases not matched to a gene: 7. CDR1 and CDR2 (germline): MNHEY, SVGAGI. The CDR3 is made up of 16 amino acids. CDR3 nucleotide sequence: TGTGCCAGCAGTCGGGACAGGGGGTCCTCCGGAAACACCATATATTTT. Encoded protein: CASSRDRGSSGNTIYF.

This clonotype was recorded many times. This rearrangement joins TRBV10-2 to TRBJ2-7; D unresolved. Per the germline V gene, CDR1 is WSHSY and CDR2 is SAAADI. V was pared by 5 bases and J by 0 bases, with 2 bases between. The CDR3 length is 11 residues. CDR3: CASSTSYEQYF. DNA for the CDR3: TGCGCCAGCAGTACCTCCTACGAGCAGTACTTC.

There are many counts of this clonotype. The CDR3 region is CSARDVGTSEKLFF. The CDR3 nucleotides read TGCAGTGCTAGAGATGTAGGGACGAGTGAAAAACTGTTTTTT. V and J are TRBV20-1 and TRBJ1-4, with D perhaps matching TRBD1 (5 bases). The germline V and J ends were trimmed by 0 bases and 7 bases, with 12 bases remaining between them. The germline V gene encodes CDR1 DFQATT and CDR2 SNEGSKA (reference sequence). CDR3 length equals 14 residues.

The genes are TRBV10-3 and TRBJ2-7, with 9 positions matching TRBD1. The CDR3 is 16 amino acids. Germline loops: CDR1 ENHRY, CDR2 SYGVKD. Trimming cost V 4 bases and J 5 bases; bases outside gene matches: 12. CDR3 loop: CAISGSWTGERDEQYF. As DNA, the CDR3 is TGTGCCATCAGTGGGAGTTGGACAGGGGAGCGGGACGAGCAGTACTTC.

The table lists this clonotype with many counts. The chain employs TRBV2 and TRBJ2-1, with D tentatively TRBD2 (5 bases). Germline values: CDR1 SNHLY, CDR2 FYNNEI. The CDR3 sequence is 15 residues long. V shed 3 bases and J shed 4 bases, with 13 bases lying between them. The CDR3 sequence: CASSDSLAIYNEQFF. CDR3 bases: TGTGCCAGCAGTGACTCGCTAGCTATTTACAATGAGCAGTTCTTC.

This clonotype was observed a few times. The rearrangement joins TRBV7-9 to TRBJ1-1; D gene ambiguous. The CDR3 consists of 13 residues. V dropped 6 bases and J dropped 0 bases, with 8 bases sitting between them. Germline V gene data show CDR1 as SEHNR and CDR2 as FQNEAQ (reference sequence). Written as DNA, the CDR3 is TGTGCCAGCAGGTCAACAGTGAACACTGAAGCTTTCTTT. Protein: CASRSTVNTEAFF.

The chain has TRBV27 and TRBJ2-5; D gene ambiguous. The CDR3 has 19 amino acids. V lost 0 bases and J lost 0, with 20 bases in between. Germline values: CDR1 MNHEY, CDR2 SMNVEV (reference sequence). CDR3 DNA: TGTGCCAGCAGTTTATCCAACACGGTATATGGAACGGACCAAGAGACCCAGTACTTC. Amino acid sequence: CASSLSNTVYGTDQETQYF.

The chain has TRBV5-1 and TRBJ1-2, with TRBD1 matching over 8 bases. This CDR3 is 15 amino acids long. Germline assignment: CDR1 SGHRS and CDR2 YFSETQ. Losses at the gene ends were 3 bases for V and 4 bases for J; bases not matched to a gene: 8. CDR3 in DNA: TGCGCCAGCAGCTCGACATCAGGGGGCGGCTATGGCTACACCTTC. Protein sequence: CASSSTSGGGYGYTF.

The table lists this clonotype with a few counts. The chain combines TRBV7-6 with TRBJ2-5; D remains unclear. The CDR3 has 14 amino acids. Germline V gives CDR1 SGHVS, CDR2 FNYEAQ. V lost 1 base, J lost 5 bases, and 11 bases lay in between. CDR3 sequence reads: CASSLGLATETQYF. Here the CDR3 DNA reads TGTGCCAGCAGCTTAGGACTGGCGACGGAGACCCAGTACTTC.

This clonotype has a count of ten or more. The V and J genes are TRBV6-6 and TRBJ1-1; D might be TRBD1 (6 bases). The CDR3 covers 11 residues. The V end was cut by 6 bases, the J end by 11 bases, with 13 bases between. CDR1 and CDR2 (germline): MNHNY, SVGAGI (reference sequence). CDR3 sequence: CASRSQGLAFF. In nucleotides, the CDR3 is TGTGCCAGCAGGTCACAGGGATTGGCTTTCTTT.